The rows below give T cell receptor beta chains drawn from one sample of a study of T cell responses to AZD1222 COVID-19 vaccine. This table comes from immunoSEQ multiplex PCR, and its TCRdb copy is limited to in-frame clones, with some not included. Here the sample spans roughly 8,000 clones, roughly 90% being singletons. The specimen was peripheral blood, collected 28 days after the second AZD1222 dose. The origin of the receptors is an adult who received the AZD1222 COVID-19 vaccine. The CDR3 runs from the conserved cysteine through the conserved F or W. A D gene is named only where the DNA matches it firmly. Clone sizes are given selectively: once, few, many, or a class where the clone is expanded.

d_call | clone_size | j_call | v_call | cdr3_nt | cdr3_aa
TRBD1 | . | TRBJ2-7 | TRBV18 | TGTGCCAGCTCACCACCGGACAGGGGCGGCTACGAGCAGTACTTC | CASSPPDRGGYEQYF
. | . | TRBJ1-6 | TRBV27 | TGTGCCAGCGGACGGAGGAATTCACCCCTCCACTTT | CASGRRNSPLHF
. | few | TRBJ2-5 | TRBV7-2 | TGTGCCAGCAGCTTTAACGAACAAGAGACCCAGTACTTC | CASSFNEQETQYF
TRBD1 | . | TRBJ2-3 | TRBV24-1 | TGTGCCACCAGTGATTTACGACAGGGATCGACAGATACGCAGTATTTT | CATSDLRQGSTDTQYF
TRBD1 | . | TRBJ1-1 | TRBV7-3 | TGTGCCAGCAGCTTAGACAGGGTTGGTTCCACTGAAGCTTTCTTT | CASSLDRVGSTEAFF
TRBD1 | . | TRBJ2-7 | TRBV5-1 | TGCGCCAGCAGCTTTGACAGGGCTTACGAGCAGTACTTC | CASSFDRAYEQYF
. | . | TRBJ1-4 | TRBV7-9 | TGTGCCAGCAGCCTTGCAACTAATGAAAAACTGTTTTTT | CASSLATNEKLFF
. | . | TRBJ2-1 | TRBV10-1 | TGCGCCCCGAGGGGCGAGCAGTTCTTC | CAPRGEQFF
. | once | TRBJ2-7 | TRBV6-1 | TGTGCCAGCAGTGGGAATTTTAGGGGCAGCAGGTCAGGGTACGAGCAGTACTTC | CASSGNFRGSRSGYEQYF
TRBD2 | . | TRBJ2-1 | TRBV10-3 | TGTGCCATCAAGCGGGAGGTTTCCTACAATGAGCAGTTCTTC | CAIKREVSYNEQFF
. | . | TRBJ2-7 | TRBV29-1 | TGCAGCGTTGAAGAGGTAGTACCCAACGAGCAGTACTTC | CSVEEVVPNEQYF
TRBD2 | once | TRBJ2-1 | TRBV27 | TGTGCCAGCAGTTTAATGCGGGAGATTGGCAATGAGCAGTTCTTC | CASSLMREIGNEQFF
TRBD2 | . | TRBJ2-4 | TRBV28 | TGTGCCAGCAGCCAGACTAGCGGGAGGGTGGACATTCAGTACTTC | CASSQTSGRVDIQYF
. | . | TRBJ2-3 | TRBV19 | TGTGCCAGTAGTATAGCCGCCCTGAGCCGAGATACGCAGTATTTT | CASSIAALSRDTQYF
. | once | TRBJ1-2 | TRBV10-2 | TGCGCCAGCAGTGGAGCAAGTAGAGACTATGGCTACACCTTC | CASSGASRDYGYTF
. | . | TRBJ1-1 | TRBV20-1 | TGCAGTGCTAGACAGGACACTGAAGCTTTCTTT | CSARQDTEAFF
. | . | TRBJ2-7 | TRBV30 | TGTGCCTTCCAAAGTCCATACGAGCAGTACTTC | CAFQSPYEQYF
. | few | TRBJ1-1 | TRBV4-2 | TGTGCCAGCAGCCAGCCCGGGACGAATATACCTGAAGCTTTCTTT | CASSQPGTNIPEAFF
. | . | TRBJ2-7 | TRBV19 | TGTGCCAGTAGTATTCAGCCAGGGTCCTACGAGCAGTACTTC | CASSIQPGSYEQYF
. | . | TRBJ1-3 | TRBV9 | TGTGCCAGCAGCGTAGCAGACTCTGGAAACACCATATATTTT | CASSVADSGNTIYF
TRBD1 | . | TRBJ1-1 | TRBV7-9 | TGTGCCAGCAGCTACGACAGGGCGCACACTGAAGCTTTCTTT | CASSYDRAHTEAFF
. | . | TRBJ1-2 | TRBV9 | TGTGCCAGCAGCGTAGAGGGAGGGGTCTATGGCTACACCTTC | CASSVEGGVYGYTF
TRBD2 | . | TRBJ2-3 | TRBV27 | TGTGCCAGCAGGGTAGCGGGTCTCACAGATACGCAGTATTTT | CASRVAGLTDTQYF
. | once | TRBJ2-7 | TRBV7-9 | TGTGCCAGCAGCTTAGACGGGGTTTACGAGCAGTACTTC | CASSLDGVYEQYF
. | . | TRBJ1-1 | TRBV19 | TGTGCCAGTAGTATAGCAAGGGTGAACACTGAAGCTTTCTTT | CASSIARVNTEAFF
. | once | TRBJ1-5 | TRBV5-1 | TGCGCCAGCAGCCAGGACGGCCTCTCTCAGCCCCAGCATTTT | CASSQDGLSQPQHF
TRBD1 | . | TRBJ1-4 | TRBV29-1 | TGCAGCGTAGCCTCCGGGACAGGGAAAGAAAAACTGTTTTTT | CSVASGTGKEKLFF
. | . | TRBJ2-7 | TRBV18 | TGTGCCAGCTCTTCTGGGGACTTAATATACGAGCAGTACTTC | CASSSGDLIYEQYF
TRBD1 | . | TRBJ1-2 | TRBV5-8 | TGTGCCAGCAGCCGGGGACAGGGGGATTATTACTATGGCTACACCTTC | CASSRGQGDYYYGYTF
. | . | TRBJ2-2 | TRBV2 | TGTGCCAGCAGTCCAACCCCTCGTTCCGGGGAGCTGTTTTTT | CASSPTPRSGELFF
TRBD1 | . | TRBJ2-5 | TRBV28 | TGTGCCAGCAGTTTGTCCGAACAGGGGGGAGAGACCCAGTACTTC | CASSLSEQGGETQYF
TRBD1 | . | TRBJ2-1 | TRBV28 | TGTGCCAGCCAGGGACAGCCTTACAATGAGCAGTTCTTC | CASQGQPYNEQFF
TRBD1 | . | TRBJ2-7 | TRBV28 | TGTGCCAGCAGTCTAAGGGGACAGGGCTACGAGCAGTACTTC | CASSLRGQGYEQYF
. | . | TRBJ2-3 | TRBV25-1 | TGTGCCAGCAGTGAACGGGGGAGCACAGATACGCAGTATTTT | CASSERGSTDTQYF
. | . | TRBJ2-1 | TRBV19 | TGTGCCAGTAGCGGGTACTCCTACAATGAGCAGTTCTTC | CASSGYSYNEQFF
. | . | TRBJ2-1 | TRBV7-2 | TGTGCCAGCAGCCCTCTAATAGCTGGTGAGCAGTTCTTC | CASSPLIAGEQFF
. | . | TRBJ2-7 | TRBV7-9 | TGTGCCAGCAGCGCCGCAGGGGTAACCTACGAGCAGTACTTC | CASSAAGVTYEQYF
. | . | TRBJ1-1 | TRBV10-3 | TGTGCCATCAGTCTTTCTCAGAACACTGAAGCTTTCTTT | CAISLSQNTEAFF
. | . | TRBJ2-7 | TRBV29-1 | TGCAGCGTTGAAGATAATACAGAAGCCTACGAGCAGTACTTC | CSVEDNTEAYEQYF
. | . | TRBJ2-7 | TRBV7-9 | TGTGCCAGCAGCGGACAAGGGACTGAGCAGTACTTC | CASSGQGTEQYF
. | . | TRBJ2-7 | TRBV6-5 | TGTGCCAGCAGTTACTCGATTCTGGGCTACGAGCAGTACTTC | CASSYSILGYEQYF
. | . | TRBJ1-6 | TRBV3-1/TRBV3-2 | TGTGCCAGCAGCCGCCCGGGGGATTCACCCCTCCACTTT | CASSRPGDSPLHF
. | . | TRBJ1-6 | TRBV5-6 | TGTGCCAGCAGCTTGAACAGAGATTCACCCCTCCACTTT | CASSLNRDSPLHF
. | . | TRBJ2-2 | TRBV7-9 | TGTGCCAGCAGCCCCGGAAACACCGGGGAGCTGTTTTTT | CASSPGNTGELFF
. | . | TRBJ2-6 | TRBV6-5 | TGTGCCAGCAGTTACGGGGGCTCCGGGGCCAACGTCCTGACTTTC | CASSYGGSGANVLTF
. | . | TRBJ2-7 | TRBV28 | TGTGCCAGCAGTTTATTCTACGAGCAGTACTTC | CASSLFYEQYF
. | . | TRBJ1-4 | TRBV6-4 | TGTGCCAGCAGTGACCGGTGGGGGGCAAACGAAAAACTGTTTTTT | CASSDRWGANEKLFF
. | . | TRBJ2-5 | TRBV30 | TGTGCCTGGACGACGGGAGTATTAGAGACCCAGTACTTC | CAWTTGVLETQYF
. | . | TRBJ1-5 | TRBV10-3 | TGTGCCATCAGCGATATGTATAGCAATCAGCCCCAGCATTTT | CAISDMYSNQPQHF
. | . | TRBJ1-1 | TRBV5-5 | TGTGCCAGCAGCTCGGCCCCAGCCACTGAAGCTTTCTTT | CASSSAPATEAFF
. | . | TRBJ2-3 | TRBV5-1 | TGCGCCAGCAGCTCGGTAAGCGGCACAGATACGCAGTATTTT | CASSSVSGTDTQYF
. | once | TRBJ2-7 | TRBV5-8 | TGTGCCAGCAGCTTCCCGGGGGCCTACGAGCAGTACTTC | CASSFPGAYEQYF
. | . | TRBJ1-2 | TRBV6-4 | TGTGCCAGCAGTGACAGGGGACGGGGCTACACCTTC | CASSDRGRGYTF
TRBD1 | few | TRBJ1-5 | TRBV2 | TGTGCCAGCAGTTCGCTGCAGGGGGCTTACTATCAGCCCCAGCATTTT | CASSSLQGAYYQPQHF
. | . | TRBJ2-3 | TRBV14 | TGTGCCAGCAGCCAAGTAGCCGGGGCAGATACGCAGTATTTT | CASSQVAGADTQYF
. | . | TRBJ2-2 | TRBV6-1 | TGTGCCAGCAGTGAATTCAGCGAGAACACCGGGGAGCTGTTTTTT | CASSEFSENTGELFF
TRBD1 | . | TRBJ1-1 | TRBV5-1 | TGCGCCAGCAGCTTGGGACAGGGCCCTGAAGCTTTCTTT | CASSLGQGPEAFF
TRBD2 | . | TRBJ2-3 | TRBV24-1 | TGTGCCACCAGTGATTGGACTAGCGGTAGCACAGATACGCAGTATTTT | CATSDWTSGSTDTQYF
. | . | TRBJ2-5 | TRBV2 | TGTGCCAGCAGTCCAGGGTCCGGAGAGACCCAGTACTTC | CASSPGSGETQYF
TRBD2 | . | TRBJ2-3 | TRBV28 | TGTGCCAGCAGAGCAGCGGGGGGACTTCTCACAGATACGCAGTATTTT | CASRAAGGLLTDTQYF